The 16 T cell receptor beta chains in this list originate from one sample, sequenced in a study of graft-versus-host responses after intestinal transplantation (dated by TCRdb to the early 2020s). Libraries were constructed by the immunoSEQ multiplex PCR assay. Held by TCRdb, this immuneACCESS table contains in-frame sequences only and omits some clones. Under half of the omission traces to an unresolved V gene where checked; the cause of the rest is unknown. A total of about 41,000 clones appear in this sample, approximately 96% of them only once. Clones ranked in the top ten supply about 0.54% of the sample. The time point label, read with the paper, signifies: cells obtained before transplantation from donor or recipient. Their antigens are not known. The source material was unstimulated CD8+ T cells sorted from spleen or lymph node cells, sampled before transplant. The receptors originated from a human donor who was the organ donor for an intestinal transplant.

The CDR3 sequence is CSAGTGASYEQYF. The CDR3 nucleotides are TGCAGCGCCGGGACAGGGGCGTCCTACGAGCAGTACTTC. V is TRBV29-1 and J is TRBJ2-7, with 10 bases lining up with TRBD1. Looked up from germline, CDR1 is SQVTM and CDR2 is ANQGSEA. The CDR3 is 13 amino acids. Trimming at V came to 7 bases and at J to 1 base, leaving 4 bases not matched to a gene.

The CDR3 reads CASSATSGTPFYEQYF. CDR3 DNA: TGTGCCAGCAGCGCGACCTCCGGGACCCCATTCTACGAGCAGTACTTC. The chain couples TRBV9 to TRBJ2-7; perhaps D is TRBD1 or TRBD2 (5 bases each). The germline gives CDR1 SGDLS, CDR2 YYNGEE. This CDR3 spans 16 amino acids. Trimming took off 3 bases at V and 3 bases at J, with 19 bases between the two ends.

The chain combines TRBV6-1 with TRBJ2-3, with 12 bases lining up with TRBD2. The CDR3 is 15 residues long. Trimming at V came to 2 bases and at J to 4 bases, leaving 1 base not matched to a gene. Germline loops: CDR1 MNHNS, CDR2 SASEGT. The CDR3 spells CASSESSGGADTQYF. DNA of the CDR3: TGTGCCAGCAGTGAATCTAGCGGGGGGGCAGATACGCAGTATTTT.

The V call is TRBV7-6, the J call TRBJ1-3; D remains ambiguous. Between the trimmed V and J ends, which lost 2 bases and 0 bases, there was a span of 11 bases. Germline CDR1 is SGHVS and CDR2 is FNYEAQ. The CDR3 sequence is 16 residues long. The chain's CDR3 is CASSLLQDYSGNTIYF. The CDR3 DNA reads as TGTGCCAGCAGCTTACTGCAGGATTACTCTGGAAACACCATATATTTT.

The rearrangement joins TRBV29-1 to TRBJ1-2, with 12 bases aligning to TRBD1. The CDR3 loop spans 15 amino acids. The germline gives CDR1 SQVTM, CDR2 ANQGSEA. V dropped 0 bases and J dropped 8; count of bases not matched to a gene: 7. DNA for the CDR3: TGCAGCGTTGAAGATTGGGGACAGGGGGCCCAGGGCTACACCTTC. Amino acids: CSVEDWGQGAQGYTF.

The chain links TRBV7-6 to TRBJ2-7, with D possibly being TRBD2 (6 bases). The CDR3 has 14 residues. Germline assignment: CDR1 SGHVS and CDR2 FNYEAQ. Trimming removed 8 bases at V and 0 bases at J, with 14 bases between. The DNA of the CDR3 is TGTGCCAGCCAGAGCGGGTTCTCCTCCTACGAGCAGTACTTC. Its protein is CASQSGFSSYEQYF.

This chain joins TRBV19 and TRBJ2-7; D may be TRBD1 (5 bases). Looked up from germline, CDR1 is LNHDA and CDR2 is SQIVND (reference sequence). There are 13 residues in the CDR3. Trimming took 3 bases from V and 2 from J, leaving 8 bases between them. CDR3 protein: CASSIDRTYEQYF. CDR3 coding DNA: TGTGCCAGTAGTATTGACAGAACCTACGAGCAGTACTTC.

The gene calls are TRBV11-2 and TRBJ1-2; D might be TRBD1 (5 bases). CDR1 is SGHAT and CDR2 is FQNNGV in the germline V gene. V was clipped by 0 bases and J by 4 bases, with 12 bases between them. CDR3 length: 15 residues. DNA of the CDR3: TGTGCCAGCAGCTTAGACCTAACAGGAGTCTATGGCTACACCTTC. Its translation: CASSLDLTGVYGYTF.

This clone was detected only a few times. This chain links TRBV19 with TRBJ2-7; TRBD1 is a possible D gene (6 bases). The CDR3 contains 14 residues. CDR1 and CDR2 (germline): LNHDA, SQIVND (reference sequence). V was shortened by 5 bases and J by 6 bases, with 17 bases between the two germline ends. The CDR3 coding sequence is TGTGCCAGTAGTGTAGGATACAGGGCGCGCGAGCAGTACTTC. It specifies CASSVGYRAREQYF.

This clone has just one count. The chain joins TRBV21-1 to TRBJ1-3; the DNA was not used to check the table's D call, TRBD1. TRBV21-1 is noted as a pseudogene. CDR3 size: 19 residues. CDR3 in DNA: TGTGCCAGCAGCAATCCTCAACTCCCGGGACAGGGGACTGGAAACACCATATATTTT. It specifies CASSNPQLPGQGTGNTIYF.

The CDR3 region has the DNA TGTGCCAGCAGCCAAGCGTCCGGGGGCACAGATACGCAGTATTTT. Its translation is CASSQASGGTDTQYF. The chain uses TRBV4-2 and TRBJ2-3, with a possible D match to TRBD2 (5 bases). Trimming cost V 1 base and J 1 base, with 9 bases left between them. There are 15 residues in the CDR3. Germline CDR1 is LGHNA and CDR2 is YNFKEQ.

The chain joins TRBV7-3 to TRBJ2-2; TRBD1 agrees at 7 bases. Germline trimming cut 6 bases from V and 2 bases from J; bases unmatched to any gene: 9. The CDR3 totals 16 residues. The germline CDR1 and CDR2 sequences are SGHTA and FQGTGA. CDR3 DNA: TGTGCCAGCAGGGGGGACAGACACCTCAACACCGGGGAGCTGTTTTTT. Encoded protein: CASRGDRHLNTGELFF.

The genes are TRBV4-1 and TRBJ2-5; TRBD2 matches 7 bases. Per the germline V gene, CDR1 is MGHRA and CDR2 is YSYEKL. The V and J ends lost 1 base and 3 bases, in that order; junction bases with no gene match: 8. The CDR3 runs to 16 residues. The chain's CDR3 is CASSQVLLAVEETQYF. CDR3 bases: TGCGCCAGCAGCCAAGTCCTTCTAGCGGTAGAAGAGACCCAGTACTTC.

The V and J genes are TRBV7-3 and TRBJ1-5; no clear D. The V gene lost 2 bases and the J gene lost 2 bases, with 16 bases spanning the gap. Per germline, CDR1 SGHTA and CDR2 FQGTGA. The CDR3 contains 17 residues. The CDR3 here is CASSLRWAGWGNQPQHF. CDR3 nucleotides: TGTGCCAGCAGCTTACGGTGGGCCGGGTGGGGCAATCAGCCCCAGCATTTT.

The CDR3 DNA is TGCGCCAGCAGTGAGCTTACAGGACAGGGATATTCCTACGAGCAGTACTTC. The encoded protein is CASSELTGQGYSYEQYF. The chain combines TRBV10-1 with TRBJ2-7; TRBD1 matches 8 bases. After removal of 2 bases from V and 1 base from J, the junction contained 10 bases not matched to a gene. The CDR3 sequence is 17 residues long. Looked up from germline, CDR1 is WNHNN and CDR2 is SYGVQD (reference sequence).

The rearrangement joins TRBV5-4 to TRBJ2-7, with TRBD2 matching over 11 bases. V shed 4 bases, J shed 2 bases, and the junction held 5 bases outside the gene matches. CDR3 length: 15 amino acids. Germline V gene data show CDR1 as SGHNT and CDR2 as YYREEE (reference sequence). The CDR3 nucleotides read TGTGCCAGCAGCAGTAGCGGGGGGGATCCCTACGAGCAGTACTTC. Translating gives CASSSSGGDPYEQYF. Drawing the rest from reference TRBV5-4 and TRBJ2-7, the complete variable domain is ETGVTQSPTHLIKTRGQQVTLRCSSQSGHNTVSWYQQALGQGPQFIFQYYREEENGRGNFPPRFSGLQFPNYSSELNVNALELDDSALYLCASSSSGGDPYEQYFGPGTRLTVT.